This passage covers 11 T cell receptor beta chains from one sample sequenced in a study of T cells in Graves' hyperthyroidism and ophthalmopathy. TCR beta CDR3 regions were amplified from RNA transcripts. When the TCR CDR3 underwent first-round RT-PCR, the HTBI primer set was used. TCRdb re-called the multiplex PCR reads through MiXCR, storing one row per CDR3 protein. Of fewer than 650,000 distinct CDR3 sequences listed, approximately 15% are singletons. Sequenced: blood. These receptor sequences come from a woman in her twenties or thirties with Graves' hyperthyroidism that later progressed to Graves' ophthalmopathy.

By share of the sample, this clonotype is medium-sized. The rearrangement uses TRBV11-2 and TRBJ2-7, with unresolved D. Trimming cost V 7 bases and J 7 bases, with 11 bases left between them. This CDR3 has 11 residues. The germline gives CDR1 SGHAT, CDR2 FQNNGV. CDR3 sequence: CASTPDREQYF. For the CDR3, the DNA is TGTGCCAGCACCCCGGACCGGGAGCAGTACTTC.

The chain links TRBV4-1 to TRBJ1-3, with a possible D match to TRBD1 (5 bases). The CDR3 length is 15 residues. The germline gives CDR1 MGHRA, CDR2 YSYEKL. Trimming took 1 base from V and 4 from J, leaving 11 bases between them. CDR3 sequence (DNA): TGCGCCAGCAGCCAAGTGTCAGGGACCGGAAACACCATATATTTT. Translation: CASSQVSGTGNTIYF.

J is TRBJ1-1 and V is TRBV7-9; possibly TRBD1 for D (5 bases). This CDR3 has 13 residues. Germline V lookup: CDR1 SEHNR, CDR2 FQNEAQ (reference sequence). The germline V and J ends were trimmed by 6 bases and 10 bases, with 18 bases remaining between them. The CDR3 bases are TGTGCCAGCAGACCGACAGCCTCGACGTTAGCTTTCTTT. Translating gives CASRPTASTLAFF.

This clonotype came up many times. The chain is built from TRBV7-9 and TRBJ1-2; D call uncertain. From germline, CDR1 is SEHNR and CDR2 FQNEAQ (reference sequence). V lost 5 bases, J lost 8 bases, and 15 bases lay in between. This CDR3 is built from 13 residues. CDR3 in amino acids: CASSLDPIGGYTF. The CDR3 coding sequence is TGTGCCAGCAGCCTCGATCCTATTGGAGGCTACACCTTC.

The gene calls are TRBV20-1 and TRBJ2-3, with TRBD2 as a possible D gene (5 bases). V shed 1 base and J shed 2 bases, with 10 bases lying between them. Germline-derived CDR1 and CDR2 are DFQATT and SNEGSKA (reference sequence). This CDR3 region has 14 residues. The chain's CDR3 is CSARVPGVTDTQYF. The CDR3 DNA follows: TGCAGTGCTAGAGTTCCCGGGGTCACAGATACGCAGTATTTT.

This clonotype was detected only a few times. The chain combines TRBV5-1 with TRBJ2-7; D is perhaps TRBD2 (5 bases). Germline loops: CDR1 SGHRS, CDR2 YFSETQ. Trimming left V 4 bases short and J 6 bases short, with 23 bases between. There are 16 residues in the CDR3. Here the CDR3 DNA reads TGCGCCAGCAGCCCCGTTTCCCCGGGGAATGGAGGCGAGCAGTACTTC. Translating it yields CASSPVSPGNGGEQYF.

The V gene is TRBV12-3 or TRBV12-4, the J gene TRBJ2-7; 7 bases map to TRBD1. With V trimmed by 5 bases and J by 5 bases, 9 bases remained unmatched. The CDR3 is 14 amino acids. In DNA, the CDR3 is TGTGCCAGCAGTCAGCGACAGGGAGTCGACGAGCAGTACTTC. The encoded protein is CASSQRQGVDEQYF.

In this sample, this clonotype turned up many times. The CDR3 DNA reads as TGTGCCAGCAGCTTCCCCGGACAGCCCGCTGAAGCTTTCTTT. Its translation is CASSFPGQPAEAFF. J is TRBJ1-1 and V is TRBV11-3; possible D gene TRBD1, 6 bases. Germline assignment: CDR1 SGHNT and CDR2 YENEEA. Trimming pared 3 bases from V and 6 bases from J, leaving 14 bases between. There are 14 residues in the CDR3.

In its sample, this clonotype was seen many times. The gene calls are TRBV30 and TRBJ2-2; D is ambiguous. The CDR3 covers 13 residues. V was clipped by 2 bases and J by 1 base, with 5 bases between them. Germline values: CDR1 GTSNPN, CDR2 SVGIG (reference sequence). The CDR3 sequence: CAWSPLNTGELFF. The CDR3 DNA is TGTGCCTGGAGTCCGCTGAACACCGGGGAGCTGTTTTTT. The variable domain in full, with the rest retrieved from reference TRBV30 and TRBJ2-2, is SQTIHQWPATLVQPVGSPLSLECTVEGTSNPNLYWYRQAAGRGLQLLFYSVGIGQISSEVPQNLSASRPQDRQFILSSKKLLLSDSGFYLCAWSPLNTGELFFGEGSRLTVL.

This chain joins TRBV19 and TRBJ2-1, with 10 bases lining up with TRBD1. From germline, CDR1 is LNHDA and CDR2 SQIVND (reference sequence). The CDR3 is 17 residues long. V shed 7 bases, J shed 0 bases, and the junction held 9 bases outside the gene matches. The CDR3 bases are TGTGCCAGTACCGGGACAGGGGTGGGGGGCTCCTACAATGAGCAGTTCTTC. Its protein is CASTGTGVGGSYNEQFF.

In this sample, this clonotype turned up a few times. The chain links TRBV11-2 to TRBJ1-1; a possible D gene is TRBD1 (5 bases). Germline CDR1 reads SGHAT; CDR2 reads FQNNGV. Trimming shortened V by 0 bases and J by 8 bases, and 16 bases separated the two germline ends. The CDR3 has 15 residues. The CDR3 DNA follows: TGTGCCAGCAGCTTAGAACCAGGGTTTCGGTCAGAAGCTTTCTTT. Translation gives CASSLEPGFRSEAFF.